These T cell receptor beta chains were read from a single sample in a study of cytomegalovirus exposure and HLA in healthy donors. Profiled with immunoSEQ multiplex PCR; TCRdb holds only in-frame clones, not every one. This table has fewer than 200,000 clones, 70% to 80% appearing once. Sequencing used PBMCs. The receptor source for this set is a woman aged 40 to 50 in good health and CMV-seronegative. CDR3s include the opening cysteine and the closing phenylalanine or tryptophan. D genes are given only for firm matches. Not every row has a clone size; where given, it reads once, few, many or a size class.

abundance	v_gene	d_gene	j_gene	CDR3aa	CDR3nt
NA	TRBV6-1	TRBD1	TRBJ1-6	CASSAFWGQQGYNSPLHF	TGTGCCAGCAGTGCCTTCTGGGGACAGCAAGGATATAATTCACCCCTCCACTTT
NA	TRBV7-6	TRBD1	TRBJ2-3	CASSLQDRSDTQYF	TGTGCCAGCAGCTTACAGGACAGGTCAGATACGCAGTATTTT
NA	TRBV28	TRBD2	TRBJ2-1	CASSSAFGTSGGDRHEQFF	TGTGCCAGCAGTTCCGCCTTCGGGACTAGCGGGGGGGATAGACATGAGCAGTTCTTC
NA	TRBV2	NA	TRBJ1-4	CASSVAGGRKLFF	TGTGCCAGCAGTGTGGCAGGAGGCCGGAAACTGTTTTTT
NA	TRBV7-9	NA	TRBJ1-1	CASSRAGPRENTEAFF	TGTGCCAGCAGCCGCGCGGGGCCAAGGGAGAACACTGAAGCTTTCTTT
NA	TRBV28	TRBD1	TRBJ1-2	CASRPTNRGFLYGYTF	TGTGCCAGCAGGCCAACTAACAGGGGCTTTCTCTATGGCTACACCTTC
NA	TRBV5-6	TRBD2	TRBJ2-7	CASSGLAGDYEQYF	TGTGCCAGCAGCGGACTAGCGGGAGATTACGAGCAGTACTTC
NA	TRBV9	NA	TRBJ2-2	CASSVGLAGSSTGELFF	TGTGCCAGCAGCGTAGGCCTGGCAGGGTCGAGCACCGGGGAGCTGTTTTTT
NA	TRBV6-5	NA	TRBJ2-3	CASRAGRGSDTQYF	TGTGCCAGCAGGGCAGGCCGCGGGTCAGATACGCAGTATTTT
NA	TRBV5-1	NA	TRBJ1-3	CASSYGTPFSGNTIYF	TGCGCCAGCAGCTACGGGACTCCATTCTCTGGAAACACCATATATTTT
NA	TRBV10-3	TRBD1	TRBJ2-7	CAISGQGTYEQYF	TGTGCCATCAGCGGACAGGGTACTTACGAGCAGTACTTC
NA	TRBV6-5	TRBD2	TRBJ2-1	CASSSLAGGLNEQFF	TGTGCCAGCAGTTCCTTAGCGGGAGGGCTCAATGAGCAGTTCTTC
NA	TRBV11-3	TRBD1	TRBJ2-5	CASSLGDRGGKETQYF	TGTGCCAGCAGTTTAGGTGACAGGGGCGGAAAAGAGACCCAGTACTTC
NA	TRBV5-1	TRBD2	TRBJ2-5	CASSGGTSGETQYF	TGCGCCAGCAGCGGAGGGACTAGCGGGGAGACCCAGTACTTC
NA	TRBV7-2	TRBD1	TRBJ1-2	CASSLGVVGQGKGYTF	TGTGCCAGCAGCTTAGGGGTGGTGGGACAGGGAAAGGGCTACACCTTC
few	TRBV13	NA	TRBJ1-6	CASSGRALQGTYNSPLHF	TGTGCCAGCAGCGGAAGGGCCCTTCAGGGCACCTATAATTCACCCCTCCACTTT
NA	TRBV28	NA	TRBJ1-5	CASSYTGSNQPQHF	TGTGCCAGCAGTTACACAGGGAGCAATCAGCCCCAGCATTTT
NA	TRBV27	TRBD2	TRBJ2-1	CASSFQGPAGGYSNEQFF	TGTGCCAGCAGTTTCCAGGGGCCGGCGGGAGGTTATAGCAATGAGCAGTTCTTC
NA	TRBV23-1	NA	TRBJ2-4	CASSQSRGSKNIQYF	TGCGCCAGCAGTCAATCGAGAGGATCCAAAAACATTCAGTACTTC
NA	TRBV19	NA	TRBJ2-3	CASSIGTATDTQYF	TGTGCCAGTAGTATAGGGACAGCCACAGATACGCAGTATTTT
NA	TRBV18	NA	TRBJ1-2	CASSPPTGSYGYTF	TGTGCCAGCTCACCACCAACAGGGAGCTATGGCTACACCTTC
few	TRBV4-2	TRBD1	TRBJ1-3	CASSQERVARGRVSSGNTIYF	TGTGCCAGCAGCCAAGAAAGGGTGGCCAGGGGGAGAGTATCTTCTGGAAACACCATATATTTT
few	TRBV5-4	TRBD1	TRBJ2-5	CASSSPFRTGQETQYF	TGTGCCAGCAGCTCCCCATTTCGGACAGGCCAAGAGACCCAGTACTTC
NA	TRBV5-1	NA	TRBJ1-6	CASSVTGYNSPLHF	TGCGCCAGCAGCGTGACAGGCTATAATTCACCCCTCCACTTT
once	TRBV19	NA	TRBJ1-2	CASGLPRASGGYTF	TGTGCCAGTGGCCTCCCGAGGGCAAGTGGGGGCTACACCTTC